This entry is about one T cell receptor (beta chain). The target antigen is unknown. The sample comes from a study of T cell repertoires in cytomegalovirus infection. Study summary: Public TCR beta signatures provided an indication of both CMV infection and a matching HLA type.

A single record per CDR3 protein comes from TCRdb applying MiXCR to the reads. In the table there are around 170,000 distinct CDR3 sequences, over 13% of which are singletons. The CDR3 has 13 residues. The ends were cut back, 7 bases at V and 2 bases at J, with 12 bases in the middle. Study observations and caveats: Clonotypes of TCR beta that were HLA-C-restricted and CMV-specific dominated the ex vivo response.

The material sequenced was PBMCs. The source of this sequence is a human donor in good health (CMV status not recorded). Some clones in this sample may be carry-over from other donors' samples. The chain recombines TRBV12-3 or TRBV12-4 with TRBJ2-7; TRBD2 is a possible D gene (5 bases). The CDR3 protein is CASTLRGTYEQYF. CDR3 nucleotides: TGTGCCAGCACCTTGAGAGGGACCTACGAGCAGTACTTC.